This is a list of T cell receptor beta chains from one sample in a study of blood T cell repertoires in COVID-19. Generated by immunoSEQ multiplex PCR, the TCRdb table keeps only in-frame clones and is missing some. The data show around 250,000 clones, roughly 84% seen once. Sequenced sample: PBMCs or T cells enriched from blood (not recorded which). These receptors all come from a woman between 45 and 60 years old who had been exposed to COVID-19. CDR3s include the opening cysteine and the closing phenylalanine or tryptophan. D genes are given only for firm matches. Clone size appears in some rows only: once, few, many, or a class for an expanded clone.

V: TRBV7-8
D: TRBD1
size: .
J: TRBJ1-3
DNA: TGTGCCAGCAGCCGGGACAGGCGGGGAAACACCATATATTTT
CDR3: CASSRDRRGNTIYF

V: TRBV3-1/TRBV3-2
D: TRBD2
size: .
J: TRBJ2-1
DNA: TGTGCCAGCAGCTCCTCGGGGGGGTTCGATGAGCAGTTCTTC
CDR3: CASSSSGGFDEQFF

V: TRBV5-1
D: TRBD2
size: .
J: TRBJ2-3
DNA: TGCGCCAGCACAGCGGGGGGGCTCGTCGGAGATACGCAGTATTTT
CDR3: CASTAGGLVGDTQYF

V: TRBV7-2
D: TRBD1
size: once
J: TRBJ1-1
DNA: TGTGCCAGCTGGCGGCAGGGGGCTAACACTGAAGCTTTCTTT
CDR3: CASWRQGANTEAFF

V: TRBV6-5
D: TRBD1
size: .
J: TRBJ1-2
DNA: TGTGCCACAAGACAGGGCCGGGGCTACACCTTC
CDR3: CATRQGRGYTF

V: TRBV12-3/TRBV12-4
D: .
size: .
J: TRBJ1-5
DNA: TGTGCCAGCAGCTCCAGGGATCAGCCCCAGCATTTT
CDR3: CASSSRDQPQHF

V: TRBV19
D: TRBD1
size: once
J: TRBJ1-5
DNA: TGTGCCAGTAGCTTGGGACAGGGCTTAAATCAGCCCCAGCATTTT
CDR3: CASSLGQGLNQPQHF

V: TRBV29-1
D: .
size: once
J: TRBJ1-1
DNA: TGCAGCGGCGTCAGGGGTCTGAACACTGAAGCTTTCTTT
CDR3: CSGVRGLNTEAFF

V: TRBV5-8
D: .
size: .
J: TRBJ1-3
DNA: TGTGCCAGCAGCTTGGCCGGTAGGGGAACCTCTGGAAACACCATATATTTT
CDR3: CASSLAGRGTSGNTIYF

V: TRBV10-2
D: TRBD1
size: once
J: TRBJ1-1
DNA: TGCGCCAGCTTGAACAGGGGCCTAGTACTGTCCCAGAACACTGAAGCTTTCTTT
CDR3: CASLNRGLVLSQNTEAFF

V: TRBV16
D: .
size: .
J: TRBJ2-1
DNA: TGTGCCAGCAGCCAATCTTTTGACAGGACGAATGAGCAGTTCTTC
CDR3: CASSQSFDRTNEQFF

V: TRBV28
D: .
size: .
J: TRBJ2-7
DNA: TGTGCCAGCACCCCTCGGGGAGCTCCCCGGGGATATGAGCAGTACTTC
CDR3: CASTPRGAPRGYEQYF

V: TRBV15
D: .
size: .
J: TRBJ2-7
DNA: TGTGCCACCAGCAGCCTACCGGGAATCGAGCAGTACTTC
CDR3: CATSSLPGIEQYF

V: TRBV30
D: TRBD2
size: .
J: TRBJ2-7
DNA: TGTGCCTGGAGTGCTACTAGCGCTCGCAACGAGCAGTACTTC
CDR3: CAWSATSARNEQYF

V: TRBV30
D: TRBD1
size: once
J: TRBJ1-6
DNA: TGTGCCTGGAAGCAAGGACAGGGCAATAATTCACCCCTCCACTTT
CDR3: CAWKQGQGNNSPLHF

V: TRBV15
D: TRBD1
size: .
J: TRBJ1-1
DNA: TGTGCCACCAGGACAGGGGAGGGCACTGAAGCTTTCTTT
CDR3: CATRTGEGTEAFF

V: TRBV19
D: TRBD1
size: .
J: TRBJ1-5
DNA: TGTGCCACCACGGACAGGGGGGGTAATAGCAATCAGCCCCAGCATTTT
CDR3: CATTDRGGNSNQPQHF

V: TRBV14
D: .
size: few
J: TRBJ1-6
DNA: TGTGCCAGCAGCCAAAAATTAGGGGGGGGGTCACCCCTCCACTTT
CDR3: CASSQKLGGGSPLHF

V: TRBV7-8
D: TRBD1
size: .
J: TRBJ2-7
DNA: TGTGCCAGCAGCACCCGGGGACAGGCCAACCCCTACGAGCAGTACTTC
CDR3: CASSTRGQANPYEQYF

V: TRBV7-2
D: .
size: .
J: TRBJ2-1
DNA: TGTGCCAGCAGCTTGACTCACGGGGGGCAGTTCTTC
CDR3: CASSLTHGGQFF

V: TRBV7-8
D: .
size: .
J: TRBJ1-2
DNA: TGTGCCAGCAGCCTGGGGGGAGGCTACACCTTC
CDR3: CASSLGGGYTF

V: TRBV9
D: .
size: .
J: TRBJ1-5
DNA: TGTGCCAGCAGCGCGCAGGGGCAGGGGCAGCCCCAGCATTTT
CDR3: CASSAQGQGQPQHF

V: TRBV16
D: TRBD2
size: .
J: TRBJ2-1
DNA: TGTGCCAGCAGCTTGATCGGGGGGTCCGACAATGAGCAGTTCTTC
CDR3: CASSLIGGSDNEQFF

V: TRBV5-1
D: TRBD1
size: .
J: TRBJ1-1
DNA: TGCGCCAGCAGCTCTGCGGACAGGGGCGGATTTGGAGCTTTCTTT
CDR3: CASSSADRGGFGAFF

V: TRBV14
D: .
size: .
J: TRBJ2-2
DNA: TGTGCCAGCAGCCCTATGCCCACCGGGGAGCTGTTTTTT
CDR3: CASSPMPTGELFF

V: TRBV29-1
D: TRBD2
size: .
J: TRBJ2-7
DNA: TGCAGCGTTACGACTAGCGGTCTGGACGAGCAGTACTTC
CDR3: CSVTTSGLDEQYF

V: TRBV6-5
D: .
size: once
J: TRBJ1-6
DNA: TGTGCCAGCAGCCAGACAGGCGTCTATAATTCACCCCTCCACTTT
CDR3: CASSQTGVYNSPLHF

V: TRBV5-1
D: .
size: .
J: TRBJ2-1
DNA: TGCGCCAGCAGCACTGCAGGAACCCCTGAGCAGTTCTTC
CDR3: CASSTAGTPEQFF

V: TRBV3-1/TRBV3-2
D: TRBD1
size: .
J: TRBJ1-3
DNA: TGTGCCAGCAGCCAAGGGACAGGGCCAGGAAACACCATATATTTT
CDR3: CASSQGTGPGNTIYF

V: TRBV24-1
D: TRBD1
size: .
J: TRBJ2-7
DNA: TGTGCCACCAGTGATGGGTGGGACAGTAACTACGAGCAGTACTTC
CDR3: CATSDGWDSNYEQYF

V: TRBV12-5
D: TRBD1
size: .
J: TRBJ1-5
DNA: TGTGCTAGTGGGCGGGACAGGGAGGGCCAGCCCCAGCATTTT
CDR3: CASGRDREGQPQHF

V: TRBV27
D: TRBD1
size: .
J: TRBJ2-7
DNA: TGTGCCAGCAGTTTACGACAGGGGTACGAGCAGTACTTC
CDR3: CASSLRQGYEQYF

V: TRBV15
D: .
size: .
J: TRBJ1-4
DNA: TGTGCCACCAGCCGAGAGAGGACTAATGAAAAACTGTTTTTT
CDR3: CATSRERTNEKLFF

V: TRBV5-4
D: .
size: once
J: TRBJ2-3
DNA: TGTGCCAGCAGCTTGAGCAGCGGTAGCACAGATACGCAGTATTTT
CDR3: CASSLSSGSTDTQYF

V: TRBV2
D: .
size: .
J: TRBJ1-1
DNA: TGTGCCAGCAGAGGTGGGAGGAACACTGAAGCTTTCTTT
CDR3: CASRGGRNTEAFF

V: TRBV28
D: TRBD1
size: .
J: TRBJ1-2
DNA: TGTGCCAGCAGTGGGACAGGGGACGGCTACACCTTC
CDR3: CASSGTGDGYTF

V: TRBV5-1
D: .
size: .
J: TRBJ1-1
DNA: TGCGCCAGCAGCTTGATCACTGGAGGGCTGAACACTGAAGCTTTCTTT
CDR3: CASSLITGGLNTEAFF

V: TRBV7-9
D: .
size: .
J: TRBJ2-2
DNA: TGTGCCAGCAGCCCCTCTAGCTCCGGGGAGCTGTTTTTT
CDR3: CASSPSSSGELFF

V: TRBV25-1
D: .
size: .
J: TRBJ2-3
DNA: TGTGCCAGCAGCAGTGGGCGCCTAAGCACAGATACGCAGTATTTT
CDR3: CASSSGRLSTDTQYF

V: TRBV12-3/TRBV12-4
D: .
size: once
J: TRBJ1-1
DNA: TGTGCCAGCAACCTAGGAGGAACCGGAGCTTTCTTT
CDR3: CASNLGGTGAFF

V: TRBV2
D: .
size: .
J: TRBJ1-5
DNA: TGTGCCAGCAGTGAGGTCGGGCCCCAGCATTTT
CDR3: CASSEVGPQHF

V: TRBV6-5
D: TRBD1
size: .
J: TRBJ1-5
DNA: TGTGCCAGCAGTCCCACAGGGGGAGATCAGCCCCAGCATTTT
CDR3: CASSPTGGDQPQHF

V: TRBV29-1
D: .
size: .
J: TRBJ2-3
DNA: TGCAGCGTATCACTCAGCACAGATACGCAGTATTTT
CDR3: CSVSLSTDTQYF

V: TRBV30
D: .
size: .
J: TRBJ2-1
DNA: TGTGCTTCTGCTCGACAGACCCCCTACAATGAGCAGTTCTTC
CDR3: CASARQTPYNEQFF

V: TRBV7-9
D: TRBD1
size: many
J: TRBJ1-2
DNA: TGTGCCAGCAGCATCGGGACAGCCGTAGCTAACTATGGCTACACCTTC
CDR3: CASSIGTAVANYGYTF

V: TRBV12-5
D: TRBD2
size: .
J: TRBJ2-2
DNA: TGTGCTAGTGGCGGGGGGGCCGGGGAGCTGTTTTTT
CDR3: CASGGGAGELFF

V: TRBV28
D: .
size: .
J: TRBJ2-2
DNA: TGTGCCAGCAGTTTTACTAACACCGGGGAGCTGTTTTTT
CDR3: CASSFTNTGELFF

V: TRBV5-1
D: TRBD2
size: .
J: TRBJ2-7
DNA: TGCGCCAGCAGCCGCGGGGGGGCCTACGAGCAGTACTTC
CDR3: CASSRGGAYEQYF

V: TRBV24-1
D: TRBD1
size: once
J: TRBJ2-3
DNA: TGTGCCACCAGTGATTCCGGACAGGGAATTTCAGATACGCAGTATTTT
CDR3: CATSDSGQGISDTQYF

V: TRBV4-1
D: TRBD2
size: .
J: TRBJ2-7
DNA: TGCGCCAGCAGCACCCAGTTAGCGGGGGACCACTACGAGCAGTACTTC
CDR3: CASSTQLAGDHYEQYF

V: TRBV9
D: .
size: .
J: TRBJ2-3
DNA: TGTGCCAGCAGCCACCCTCAGGGTACGCAGTATTTT
CDR3: CASSHPQGTQYF

V: TRBV19
D: TRBD1
size: .
J: TRBJ1-2
DNA: TGTGCCAGTAGTATAAGGGGACAGGAGGTAAATGGCTACACCTTC
CDR3: CASSIRGQEVNGYTF

V: TRBV7-8
D: .
size: .
J: TRBJ2-1
DNA: TGTGCCAGCAGCTTAGCGCATGGGGGGGCCGAGCAGTTCTTC
CDR3: CASSLAHGGAEQFF